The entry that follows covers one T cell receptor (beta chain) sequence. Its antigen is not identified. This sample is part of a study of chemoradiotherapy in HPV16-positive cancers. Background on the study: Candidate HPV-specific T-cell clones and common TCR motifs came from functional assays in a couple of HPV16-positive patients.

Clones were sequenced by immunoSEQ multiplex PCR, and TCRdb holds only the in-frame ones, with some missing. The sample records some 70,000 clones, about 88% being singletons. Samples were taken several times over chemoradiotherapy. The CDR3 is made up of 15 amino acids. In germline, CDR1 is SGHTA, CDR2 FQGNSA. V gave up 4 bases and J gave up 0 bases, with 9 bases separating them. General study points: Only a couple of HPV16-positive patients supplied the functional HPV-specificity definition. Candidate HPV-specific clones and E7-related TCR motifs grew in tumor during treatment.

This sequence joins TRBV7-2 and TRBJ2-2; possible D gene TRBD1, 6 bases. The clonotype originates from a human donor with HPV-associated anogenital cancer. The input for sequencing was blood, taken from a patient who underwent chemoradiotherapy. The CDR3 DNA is TGTGCCAGCAGCTCGGGGACATCGAACACCGGGGAGCTGTTTTTT. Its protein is CASSSGTSNTGELFF. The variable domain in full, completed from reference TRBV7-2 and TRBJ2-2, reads GAGVSQSPSNKVTEKGKDVELRCDPISGHTALYWYRQSLGQGLEFLIYFQGNSAPDKSGLPSDRFSAERTGGSVSTLTIQRTQQEDSAVYLCASSSGTSNTGELFFGEGSRLTVL.